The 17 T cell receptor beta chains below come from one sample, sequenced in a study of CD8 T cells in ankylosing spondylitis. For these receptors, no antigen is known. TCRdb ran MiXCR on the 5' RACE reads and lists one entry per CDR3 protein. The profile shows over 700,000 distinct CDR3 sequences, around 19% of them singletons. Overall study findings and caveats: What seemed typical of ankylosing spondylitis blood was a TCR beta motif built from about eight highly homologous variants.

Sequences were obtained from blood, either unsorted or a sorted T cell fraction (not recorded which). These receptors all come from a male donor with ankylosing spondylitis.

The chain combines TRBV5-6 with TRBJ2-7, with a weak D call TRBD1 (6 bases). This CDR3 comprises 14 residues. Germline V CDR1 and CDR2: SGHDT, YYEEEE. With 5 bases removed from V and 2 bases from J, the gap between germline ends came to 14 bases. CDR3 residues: CASSPDRRPYEQYF. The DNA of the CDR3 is TGTGCCAGCAGTCCAGACAGGCGCCCCTACGAGCAGTACTTC.

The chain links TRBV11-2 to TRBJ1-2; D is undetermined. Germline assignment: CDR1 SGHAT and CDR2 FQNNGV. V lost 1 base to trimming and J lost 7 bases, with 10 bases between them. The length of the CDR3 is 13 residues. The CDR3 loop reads CASSLGGVGGYTF. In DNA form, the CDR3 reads TGTGCCAGCAGCTTAGGTGGCGTGGGTGGCTACACCTTC.

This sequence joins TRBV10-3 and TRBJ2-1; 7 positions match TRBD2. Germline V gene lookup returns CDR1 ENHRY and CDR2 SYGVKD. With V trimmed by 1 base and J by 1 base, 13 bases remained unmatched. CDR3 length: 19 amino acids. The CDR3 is CAISEFPPLGRPSYNEQFF. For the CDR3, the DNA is TGTGCCATCAGTGAGTTTCCCCCGCTCGGGAGGCCGTCCTACAATGAGCAGTTCTTC.

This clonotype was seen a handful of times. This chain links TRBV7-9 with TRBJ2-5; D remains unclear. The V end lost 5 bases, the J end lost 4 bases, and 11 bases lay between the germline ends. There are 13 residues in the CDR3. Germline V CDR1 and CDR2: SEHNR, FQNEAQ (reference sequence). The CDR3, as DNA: TGTGCCAGCAGCCCCCTCGCGCCAGAGACCCAGTACTTC. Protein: CASSPLAPETQYF.

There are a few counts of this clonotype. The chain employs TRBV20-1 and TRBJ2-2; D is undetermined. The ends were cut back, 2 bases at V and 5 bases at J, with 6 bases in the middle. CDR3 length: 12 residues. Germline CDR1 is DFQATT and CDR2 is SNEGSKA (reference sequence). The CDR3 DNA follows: TGCAGTGCTAGAACTGTAACCGGGGAGCTGTTTTTT. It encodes CSARTVTGELFF.

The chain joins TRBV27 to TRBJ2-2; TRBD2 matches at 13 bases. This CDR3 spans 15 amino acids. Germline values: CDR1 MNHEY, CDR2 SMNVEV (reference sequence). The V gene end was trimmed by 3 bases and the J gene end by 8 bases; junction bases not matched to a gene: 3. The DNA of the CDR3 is TGTGCCAGCAGTTTCGGACTAGCGGGAGTAGGGGAGCTGTTTTTT. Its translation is CASSFGLAGVGELFF.

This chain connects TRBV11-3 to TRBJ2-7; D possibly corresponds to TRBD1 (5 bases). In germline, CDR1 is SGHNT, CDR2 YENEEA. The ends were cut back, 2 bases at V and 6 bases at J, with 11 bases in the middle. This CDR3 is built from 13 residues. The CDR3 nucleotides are TGTGCCAGCAGCTTACAGGGTTCTAGCGAGCAGTACTTC. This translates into CASSLQGSSEQYF.

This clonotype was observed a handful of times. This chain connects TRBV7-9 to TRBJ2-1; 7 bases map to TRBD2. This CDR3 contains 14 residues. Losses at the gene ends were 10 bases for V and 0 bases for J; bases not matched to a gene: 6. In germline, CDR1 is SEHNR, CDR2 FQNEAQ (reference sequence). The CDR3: CATLRGGSYNEQFF. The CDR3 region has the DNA TGTGCCACTCTCCGCGGGGGCTCCTACAATGAGCAGTTCTTC.

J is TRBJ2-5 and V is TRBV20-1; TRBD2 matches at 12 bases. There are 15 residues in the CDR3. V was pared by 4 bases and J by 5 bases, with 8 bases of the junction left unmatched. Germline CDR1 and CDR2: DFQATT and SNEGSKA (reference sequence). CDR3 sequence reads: CSATPTSGREETQYF. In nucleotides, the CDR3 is TGCAGTGCTACCCCGACTAGCGGGAGAGAGGAGACCCAGTACTTC.

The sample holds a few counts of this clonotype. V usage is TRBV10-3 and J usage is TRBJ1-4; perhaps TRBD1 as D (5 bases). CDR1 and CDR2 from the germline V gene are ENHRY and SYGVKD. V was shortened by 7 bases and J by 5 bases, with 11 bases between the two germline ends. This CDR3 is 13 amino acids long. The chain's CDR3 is CAIMGELNEKLFF. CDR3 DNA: TGTGCCATCATGGGGGAGCTGAATGAAAAACTGTTTTTT.

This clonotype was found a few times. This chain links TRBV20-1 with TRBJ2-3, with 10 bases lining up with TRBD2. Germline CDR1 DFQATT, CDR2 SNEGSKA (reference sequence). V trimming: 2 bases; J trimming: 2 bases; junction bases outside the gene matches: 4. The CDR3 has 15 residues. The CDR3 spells CSARTSGRATDTQYF. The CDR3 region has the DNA TGCAGTGCTAGAACGAGCGGGAGGGCCACAGATACGCAGTATTTT.

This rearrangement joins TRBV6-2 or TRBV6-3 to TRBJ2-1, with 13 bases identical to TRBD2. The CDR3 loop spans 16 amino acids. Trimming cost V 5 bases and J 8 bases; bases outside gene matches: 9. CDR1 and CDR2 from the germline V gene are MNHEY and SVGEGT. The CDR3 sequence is CASSTRTSGSLYEQFF. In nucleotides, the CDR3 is TGTGCCAGCAGTACAAGGACTAGCGGGAGTTTATATGAGCAGTTCTTC.

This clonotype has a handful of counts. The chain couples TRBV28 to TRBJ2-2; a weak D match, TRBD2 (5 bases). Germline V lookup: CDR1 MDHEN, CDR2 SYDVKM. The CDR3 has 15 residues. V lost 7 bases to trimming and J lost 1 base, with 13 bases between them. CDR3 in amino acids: CASTGFGMNTGELFF. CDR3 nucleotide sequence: TGTGCCAGCACCGGGTTCGGGATGAACACCGGGGAGCTGTTTTTT.

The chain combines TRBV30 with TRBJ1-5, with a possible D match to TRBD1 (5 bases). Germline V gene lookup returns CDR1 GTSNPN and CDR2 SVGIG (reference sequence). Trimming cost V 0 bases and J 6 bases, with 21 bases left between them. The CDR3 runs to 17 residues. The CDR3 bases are TGTGCCTGGAGTGTACGGGGGGACCCCAATGGGGCTCAGCCCCAGCATTTT. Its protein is CAWSVRGDPNGAQPQHF.

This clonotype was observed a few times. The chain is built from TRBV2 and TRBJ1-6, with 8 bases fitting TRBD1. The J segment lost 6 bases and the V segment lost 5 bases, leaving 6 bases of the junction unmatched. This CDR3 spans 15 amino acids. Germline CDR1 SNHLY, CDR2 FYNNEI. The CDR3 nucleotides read TGTGCCAGCAGTCAGGGGGCGTTGGGTAATTCACCCCTCCACTTT. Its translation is CASSQGALGNSPLHF.

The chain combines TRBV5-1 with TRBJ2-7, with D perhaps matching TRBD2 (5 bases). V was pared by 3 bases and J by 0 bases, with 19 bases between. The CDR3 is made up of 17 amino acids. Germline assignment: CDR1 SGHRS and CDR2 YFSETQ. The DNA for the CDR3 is TGCGCCAGCAGCTCCCATGCTAGATCGGGAAACTCCTACGAGCAGTACTTC. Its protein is CASSSHARSGNSYEQYF.

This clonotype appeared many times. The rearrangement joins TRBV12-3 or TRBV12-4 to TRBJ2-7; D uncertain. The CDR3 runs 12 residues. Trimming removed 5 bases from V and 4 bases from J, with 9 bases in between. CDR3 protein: CASSRDRYEQYF. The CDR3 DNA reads TGTGCCAGCAGTCGCGACCGGTACGAGCAGTACTTC.